The clone carrying this TCR beta chain has a single count. Its target is unknown. The CDR3 is made up of 14 amino acids. V was pared by 7 bases and J by 5 bases, with 9 bases of the junction left unmatched. Germline CDR1 reads LNHDA; CDR2 reads SQIVND (reference sequence). This sample is drawn from a study of early stage breast cancer tumors. Findings and caveats of the study: In 14 of 16 patients, blood comparison separated tumor from normal breast. Chain pairing and CD4, CD8 or FOXP3 expression were not captured.

The data were produced by immunoSEQ multiplex PCR, yet TCRdb's version contains in-frame clones alone and is incomplete. Among roughly 34,000 clones, approximately 74% were seen once, and the ten largest hold roughly 7%. The sequenced sample consisted of blood. The V and J genes are TRBV19 and TRBJ1-1, with 8 bases lining up with TRBD1. The TCR sequence derives from a person between 55 and 69 years old with breast cancer. The CDR3 protein is CASKRDRGSTEAFF. The CDR3 DNA reads as TGTGCCAGTAAGCGTGACAGGGGCTCGACTGAAGCTTTCTTT.